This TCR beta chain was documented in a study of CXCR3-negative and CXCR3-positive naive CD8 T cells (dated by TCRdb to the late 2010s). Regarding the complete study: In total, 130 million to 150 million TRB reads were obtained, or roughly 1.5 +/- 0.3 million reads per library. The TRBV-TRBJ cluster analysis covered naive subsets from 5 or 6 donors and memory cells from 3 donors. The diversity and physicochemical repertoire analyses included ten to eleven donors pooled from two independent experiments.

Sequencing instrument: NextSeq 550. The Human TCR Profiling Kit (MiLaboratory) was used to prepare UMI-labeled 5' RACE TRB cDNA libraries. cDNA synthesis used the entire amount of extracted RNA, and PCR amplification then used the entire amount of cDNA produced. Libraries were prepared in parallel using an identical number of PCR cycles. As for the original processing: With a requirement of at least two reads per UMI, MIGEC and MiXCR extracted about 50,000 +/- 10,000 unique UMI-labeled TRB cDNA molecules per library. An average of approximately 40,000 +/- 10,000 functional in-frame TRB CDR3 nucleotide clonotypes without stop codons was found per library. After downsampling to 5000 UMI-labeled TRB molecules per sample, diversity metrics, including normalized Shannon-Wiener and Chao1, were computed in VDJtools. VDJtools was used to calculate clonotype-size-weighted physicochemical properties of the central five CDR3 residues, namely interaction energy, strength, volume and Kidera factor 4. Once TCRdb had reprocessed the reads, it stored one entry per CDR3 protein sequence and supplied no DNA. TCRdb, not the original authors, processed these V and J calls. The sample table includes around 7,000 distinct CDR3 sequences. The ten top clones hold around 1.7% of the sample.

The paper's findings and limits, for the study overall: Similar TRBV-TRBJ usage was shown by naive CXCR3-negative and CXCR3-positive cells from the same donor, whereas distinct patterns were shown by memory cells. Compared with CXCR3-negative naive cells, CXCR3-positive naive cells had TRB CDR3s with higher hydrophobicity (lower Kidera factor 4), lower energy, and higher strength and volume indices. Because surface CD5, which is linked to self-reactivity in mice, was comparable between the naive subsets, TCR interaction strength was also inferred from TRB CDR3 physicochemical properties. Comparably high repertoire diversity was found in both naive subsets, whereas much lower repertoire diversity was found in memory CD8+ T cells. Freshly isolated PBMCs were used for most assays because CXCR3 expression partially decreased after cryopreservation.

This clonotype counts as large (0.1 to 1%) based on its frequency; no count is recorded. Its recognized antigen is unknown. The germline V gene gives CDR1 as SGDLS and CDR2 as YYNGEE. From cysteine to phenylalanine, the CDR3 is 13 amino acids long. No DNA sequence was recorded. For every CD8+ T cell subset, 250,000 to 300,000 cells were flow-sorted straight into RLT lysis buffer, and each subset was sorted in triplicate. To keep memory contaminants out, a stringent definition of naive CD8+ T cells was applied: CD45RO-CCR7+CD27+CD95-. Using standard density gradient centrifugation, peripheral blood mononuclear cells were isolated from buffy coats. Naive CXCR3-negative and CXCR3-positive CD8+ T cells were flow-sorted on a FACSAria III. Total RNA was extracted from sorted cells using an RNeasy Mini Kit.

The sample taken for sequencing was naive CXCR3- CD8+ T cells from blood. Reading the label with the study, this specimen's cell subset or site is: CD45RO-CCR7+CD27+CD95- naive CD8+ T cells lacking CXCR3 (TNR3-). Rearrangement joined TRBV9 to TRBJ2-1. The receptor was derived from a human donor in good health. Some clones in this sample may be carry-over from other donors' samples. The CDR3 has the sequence CASSGAVYNEQFF. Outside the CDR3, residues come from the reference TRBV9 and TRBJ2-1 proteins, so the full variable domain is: DSGVTQTPKHLITATGQRVTLRCSPRSGDLSVYWYQQSLDQGLQFLIQYYNGEERAKGNILERFSAQQFPDLHSELNLSSLELGDSALYFCASSGAVYNEQFFGPGTRLTVL.